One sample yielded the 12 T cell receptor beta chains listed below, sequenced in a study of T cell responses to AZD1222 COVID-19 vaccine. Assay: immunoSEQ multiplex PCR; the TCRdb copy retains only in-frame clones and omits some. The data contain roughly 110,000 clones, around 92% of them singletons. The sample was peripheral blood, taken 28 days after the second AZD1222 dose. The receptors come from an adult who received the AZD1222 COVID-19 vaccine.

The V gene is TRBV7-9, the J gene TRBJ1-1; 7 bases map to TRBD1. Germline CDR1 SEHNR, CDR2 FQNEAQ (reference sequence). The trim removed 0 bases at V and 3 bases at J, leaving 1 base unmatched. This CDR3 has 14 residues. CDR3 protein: CASSLAGGYTEAFF. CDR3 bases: TGTGCCAGCAGCTTAGCAGGGGGCTACACTGAAGCTTTCTTT.

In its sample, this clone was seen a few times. The CDR3 reads CASSRGTGELFF. The CDR3 DNA reads as TGTGCCAGCAGCCGGGGTACCGGGGAGCTGTTTTTT. V is TRBV12-3 or TRBV12-4 and J is TRBJ2-2; TRBD2 is a possible D gene (5 bases). Trimming left V 6 bases short and J 5 bases short, with 7 bases between. The CDR3 contains 12 residues.

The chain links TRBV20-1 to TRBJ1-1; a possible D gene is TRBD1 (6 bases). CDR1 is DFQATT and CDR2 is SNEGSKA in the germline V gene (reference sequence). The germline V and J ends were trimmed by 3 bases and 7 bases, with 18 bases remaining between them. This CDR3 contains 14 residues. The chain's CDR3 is CSASPGQWYSEAFF. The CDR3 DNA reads TGCAGTGCTAGTCCAGGACAGTGGTATAGTGAAGCTTTCTTT.

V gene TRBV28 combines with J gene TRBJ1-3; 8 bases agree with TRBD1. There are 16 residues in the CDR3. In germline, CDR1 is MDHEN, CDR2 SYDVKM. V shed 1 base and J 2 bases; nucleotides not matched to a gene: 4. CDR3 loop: CASSLSQGAAGNTIYF. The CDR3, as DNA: TGTGCCAGCAGTTTATCTCAGGGGGCGGCTGGAAACACCATATATTTT. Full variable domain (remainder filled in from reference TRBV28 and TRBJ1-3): DVKVTQSSRYLVKRTGEKVFLECVQDMDHENMFWYRQDPGLGLRLIYFSYDVKMKEKGDIPEGYSVSREKKERFSLILESASTNQTSMYLCASSLSQGAAGNTIYFGEGSWLTVV.

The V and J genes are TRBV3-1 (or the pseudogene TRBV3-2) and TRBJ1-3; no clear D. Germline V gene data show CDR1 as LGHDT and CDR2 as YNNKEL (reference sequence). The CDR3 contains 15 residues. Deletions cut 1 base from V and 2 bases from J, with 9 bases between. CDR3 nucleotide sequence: TGTGCCAGCAGCCAAGTCCCGGGGACTGGAAACACCATATATTTT. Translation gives CASSQVPGTGNTIYF.

The CDR3 here is CASSEGSSYNSPLHF. As DNA, the CDR3 is TGTGCCAGCAGTGAGGGAAGCTCCTATAATTCACCCCTCCACTTT. V and J are TRBV27 and TRBJ1-6; no reliable D call. V gave up 5 bases and J gave up 0 bases, with 8 bases separating them. Germline assignment: CDR1 MNHEY and CDR2 SMNVEV (reference sequence). The CDR3 length is 15 residues.

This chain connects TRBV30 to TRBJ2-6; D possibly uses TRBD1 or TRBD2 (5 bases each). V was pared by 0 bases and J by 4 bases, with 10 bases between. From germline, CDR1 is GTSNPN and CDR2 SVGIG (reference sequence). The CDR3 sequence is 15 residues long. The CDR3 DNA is TGTGCCTGGAGTGTTGACGGGGCCGGGGCCAACGTCCTGACTTTC. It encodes CAWSVDGAGANVLTF.

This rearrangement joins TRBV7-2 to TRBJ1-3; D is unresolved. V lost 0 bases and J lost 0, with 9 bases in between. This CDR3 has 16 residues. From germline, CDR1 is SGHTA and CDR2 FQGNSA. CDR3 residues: CASSLAVRTSGNTIYF. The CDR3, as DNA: TGTGCCAGCAGCTTAGCCGTCAGGACCTCTGGAAACACCATATATTTT.

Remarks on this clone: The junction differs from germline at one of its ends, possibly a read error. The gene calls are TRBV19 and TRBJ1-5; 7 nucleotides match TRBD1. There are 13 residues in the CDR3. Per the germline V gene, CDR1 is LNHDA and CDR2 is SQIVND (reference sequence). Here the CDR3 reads CVSSLTGLQPQHF. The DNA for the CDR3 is TGTGTCAGTAGTTTGACAGGGTTACAGCCCCAGCATTTT.

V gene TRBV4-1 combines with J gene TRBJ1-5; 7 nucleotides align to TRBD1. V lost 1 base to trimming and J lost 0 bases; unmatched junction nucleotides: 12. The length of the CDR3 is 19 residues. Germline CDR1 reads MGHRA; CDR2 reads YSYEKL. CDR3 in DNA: TGCGCCAGCAGCCAAGCCCACGACAGGGCGCAGTATAGCAATCAGCCCCAGCATTTT. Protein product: CASSQAHDRAQYSNQPQHF.

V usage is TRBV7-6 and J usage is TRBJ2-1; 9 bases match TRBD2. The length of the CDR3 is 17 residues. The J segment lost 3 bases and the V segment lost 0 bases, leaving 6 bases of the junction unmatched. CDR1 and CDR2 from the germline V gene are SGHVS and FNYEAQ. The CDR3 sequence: CASSLALWTSVYNEQFF. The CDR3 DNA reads TGTGCCAGCAGCTTAGCGCTATGGACTAGCGTCTACAATGAGCAGTTCTTC.

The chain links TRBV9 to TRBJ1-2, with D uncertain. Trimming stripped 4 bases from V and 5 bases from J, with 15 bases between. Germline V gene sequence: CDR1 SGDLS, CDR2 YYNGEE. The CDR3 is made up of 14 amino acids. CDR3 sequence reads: CASSPQDFPYGYTF. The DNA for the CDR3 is TGTGCCAGCAGCCCCCAGGACTTCCCTTATGGCTACACCTTC.